This TCR beta chain came from a study of cytomegalovirus exposure and HLA in healthy donors (dated by TCRdb to between 2016 and 2019). In terms of the full investigation: An earlier analysis of roughly 570 of the donors reported 276 Gb of sequence data and around 100 million unique TCR beta sequences obtained from around 170 million T cells. An early release that covered fewer than 800 HLA-typed donors contained approximately 300 gigabases of sequencing data and roughly 84 million unique TCR sequences. Of the 398 genotyped donors, approximately 83% fell in the genetic ancestry cluster associated with self-reported Caucasian donors. The study aimed to test whether cataloging public T cell receptors could reveal signatures of past pathogen exposure. The study used immunosequencing to profile the T cell repertoires of around 600 subjects and linked those repertoires to cytomegalovirus serostatus. A separate validation cohort of roughly 130 different subjects was used in addition to the approximately 610-subject first cohort. High-throughput TCR immunosequencing, statistical association of individual TCRs with disease status, and machine learning were combined to predict cytomegalovirus infection status. A later analysis re-analyzed previously published TCR beta repertoires from 500 to 700 donors and added high-resolution HLA genotyping to study TCR occurrence patterns. The later analysis used no new phenotypic data to find candidate immune exposures, relying instead on TCR beta sequences and their occurrence across donors. To decide whether each TCR beta V gene segment behaved as functional or pseudogenic, an earlier analysis of fewer than 750 of the donors relied on high-throughput TCR beta sequencing. Alongside the repertoire data, information on donor age, sex, ethnicity and CMV serostatus was compiled. A later genetic analysis took genome-wide SNP genotypes for about 65% of the 666 donors and used that subset as a discovery cohort. All discovery cohort repertoires had been generated on a single sequencing platform. HLA typing included class I and class II loci at four-digit resolution. The number of donors typed differed by locus, with 629-630 for A, B, C, DRB1 and DQB1, around 500 for DQA1, 600 to 610 for DPA1, and approximately 470 for DPB1. A handful of DR-DQ haplotypes were treated as single units for association and clustering because of strong linkage in the cohort. On average, over 200,000 unique TCR beta nucleotide sequences were sequenced per donor among 350 to 400 genotyped donors of the cohort, with roughly 18% of those sequences being non-productive. Points the paper makes about the study in general: Most TCR sequences were observed very rarely across donors, whereas some public TCRs were present in many individuals. In a later analysis, most CMV-associated TCR beta chains were found to appear HLA-restricted, with HLA associations seemingly driven largely by CMV exposure. The sequencing pipeline was judged likely to have produced a cluster of highly shared sequence variants as a technical artifact. This cohort had only TCR beta chains sequenced, and the lack of alpha or paired-chain data limited which features could be detected. A further reported finding was that TCR beta sequences accurately predicted the HLA-A and HLA-B alleles for most subjects in the first cohort. Three of the identified cytomegalovirus-associated TCR beta chains were confirmed in vitro to be specific for cytomegalovirus antigens. Specific HLA alleles were associated with 15,000 to 20,000 TCR beta sequences at a false discovery rate of 0.05 in a later analysis. The only immune exposure information available for the cohort was CMV serostatus. The earlier analysis of approximately 540 of the donors excluded 15 to 20 rarely observed V segments, including chromosome 9 orphons, because counts were too low. A later analysis found that TCR association rates varied across HLA loci, with DRB1 alleles showing the most associated TCRs and HLA-C alleles the fewest. A later genetic analysis reported fewer N-insertions in productive TCRs among donors in an Asian-associated ancestry cluster than the approximately 700-donor mean. Because HLA typing was unavailable for some donors at each locus, only the typed subset was used in association tests. Presence/absence analyses assumed roughly uniform sequencing depth across donors, an assumption that may not hold. Correlated functional status among segregating V segments might be attributable to linkage disequilibrium, but an unknown experimental factor could not be ruled out. The classifier was reported to diagnose cytomegalovirus status with high specificity and sensitivity in both the original and validation cohorts. It was suggested by the authors that the approach could potentially be generalized to other disease states and immunological phenotypes. Broadly in line with IMGT annotations, most TCR beta V segments showed up in productive rearrangements about 87% or about 30% of the time in an earlier analysis of under 700 of the donors. A later genetic analysis associated a missense DCLRE1C variant with V-gene and J-gene trimming of TCR beta chains, and an independent cohort replicated the association. Some IMGT-functional V segments, including TRBV6-2 and TRBV6-3, could not be distinguished by the 87-base-pair reads and were therefore excluded. In the study, around 150 TCR beta chains were listed as associated with cytomegalovirus. According to a later analysis, parvovirus B19, influenza, CMV and Epstein-Barr virus appeared linked to several top co-occurrence clusters. Assigning TCR associations to individual alleles was difficult when HLA alleles, especially DR and DQ, strongly co-occurred. In a later analysis, HLA-associated TCR beta chains were found to be more clonally expanded and to have lower generation probabilities than equally common non-associated chains.

For CDR1 and CDR2, the germline V gene lists MNHGY and SAAAGT. The germline V and J ends show losses of 5 bases and 2 bases respectively, and no gene match explains 8 bases of the junction. There are 16 amino acids in the CDR3, from cysteine to phenylalanine inclusive. The CDR3 DNA has 48 bases and is translated from base 1. The cohort was made up of about 670 healthy bone marrow donors. At the time of sampling, all cohort members were nominally healthy, though unrecorded immune exposures were likely present. The donor was CMV seronegative and was included in the group of a few hundred seronegative cohort members. Every donor gave a peripheral blood sample, and the peripheral blood mononuclear cells from that sample were used for TCR beta sequencing. The Qiagen DNeasy Blood Extraction Kit was used to extract genomic DNA from the blood cell samples. This clone was observed a few times. The target of this receptor is not known. Base qualities were left out, and no much larger clone turns up one base away.

Libraries were made using the immunoSEQ multiplex PCR assay. For the multiplex PCR, a mixture combining 60 forward primers for TCR Vbeta segments and 13 reverse primers for TCR Jbeta segments was used. A multiplex PCR assay on genomic DNA amplified the CDR3 region of rearranged TCR beta genes. On the Illumina HiSeq System, the amplified TCR beta libraries were sequenced as 87-base-pair reads. The source study handled its data this way. Across the roughly 700 repertoires, a later analysis counted some 81 million unique TCR beta chains, about 10 million of which were shared by at least two donors. A nearest-neighbor algorithm error-corrected the raw reads and collapsed the reads into unique sequences, merging closely related sequences to remove PCR and sequencing errors. Alignment of CDR3 sequences to IMGT reference sequences was used to assign V, D and J gene segments. For a sequence to be retained, a match of at least six nucleotides was required to both a V gene segment and a J gene segment. Rearrangements were classified as productive when the CDR3 lacked stop codons and remained in frame with V and J, and all other rearrangements were classified as non-productive. CDR3 was defined by IMGT convention, running from the second conserved V-encoded cysteine to the conserved J-encoded phenylalanine. The earlier analysis of about 530 of the donors excluded any sequence lacking an unambiguous match to a single V gene segment. An earlier analysis of 500 to 600 of the donors classified V segments as functional when productive rearrangements were above 56.7% and as segregating when the standard deviation between donors was above 5%. A statistical classification framework was built to diagnose cytomegalovirus status from the catalog of TCR beta chain sequences. In a later analysis, V and J genes were assigned by comparing TCR nucleotide sequences against IMGT/GENE-DB human TR gene sequences. A later analysis assigned CDR3 sequences and most-parsimonious VDJ recombination scenarios with the TCRdist pipeline. In a later analysis, each TCR beta chain was defined by its CDR3 amino acid sequence together with its V-gene family, and reads without a unique V-gene family were excluded. A later analysis removed nearly 600 highly shared, low-generation-probability nucleotide sequences to deal with suspected cross-contamination and a sequencing artifact. In a later analysis, a clonal expansion index was calculated for each public chain from normalized within-repertoire ranks of inferred template counts. Generation probabilities in a later analysis came from a VDJ recombination model fitted to out-of-frame rearrangements, and those results were checked against IGoR. Hypergeometric tests were used in a later analysis to score TCR-TCR, TCR-HLA and TCR-CMV co-occurrence, with a repertoire-size bias correction applied to the TCR pairs. To estimate false discovery rates, a later analysis permuted the HLA or CMV assignments 20 times. In a later analysis, co-occurring TCRs were grouped with DBSCAN, and TCRdist sequence similarity was added when clustering was performed within HLA-allele-positive subsets. Repertoires with fewer than 30,000 or more than 120,000 public chains were left out of co-occurrence clustering, as were four to six repertoires with anomalous nucleotide sharing. The table was pulled from immuneACCESS by TCRdb, which kept in-frame rearrangements only. Such tables lose some clones; where checked, under half of the loss comes from unresolved V genes, and the rest has no known cause. From that table come the V and J calls and clone size; the DNA was used to work out D and trimming. Across this sample there are over 150,000 clones, with approximately 78% seen only once. The top ten hold approximately 2.3% of the sample.

Sequenced input: PBMCs. This TCR derives from a male donor in good health and CMV-seronegative. The rearrangement joined TRBV6-8 to TRBJ1-1; 10 bases in between match TRBD1. This receptor has the CDR3 CASSPTWDRGNTEAFF. The nucleotides are TGTGCCAGCAGTCCGACTTGGGACAGGGGAAACACTGAAGCTTTCTTT.